Listed below are T cell receptor beta chains from one sample, sequenced in a study of T-cell reconstitution after alpha-beta-depleted transplantation in children. TCRdb reprocessed the PCR reads with MiXCR, giving one entry per CDR3 protein. The sample carries 750,000 to 950,000 distinct CDR3 sequences, 15% to 20% recorded once. The source was PBMCs, mostly from graft donor cells, collected 360 days after TCRalphabeta/CD19-depleted stem cell transplant. The receptors were sampled from a male patient younger than 18 who had a stem cell transplant for acute lymphoblastic leukemia, so the T cells may come from the graft donor. Both conserved end residues are part of each CDR3. Each record gives: D gene, J gene, clone size, V gene, CDR3 DNA, CDR3 protein. D genes are given only for firm matches. Size values are once, few and many counts, or a class for expanded clones, and some rows have none.

d_gene: NA; j_gene: TRBJ2-7; abundance: NA; v_gene: TRBV5-6; CDR3nt: TGTGCCAGCAGCTCGGGGGACTCCGCCCCGATCGAGCAGTACTTC; CDR3aa: CASSSGDSAPIEQYF
d_gene: NA; j_gene: TRBJ2-5; abundance: NA; v_gene: TRBV25-1; CDR3nt: TGTGCCAGCAGTGGACACACCCGGGTCTTGATTTACTTC; CDR3aa: CASSGHTRVLIYF
d_gene: NA; j_gene: TRBJ1-6; abundance: few; v_gene: TRBV7-9; CDR3nt: TGTGCCAGCAGCTTAAATGAACAGAGCTATTCACCCCTCCACTTT; CDR3aa: CASSLNEQSYSPLHF
d_gene: NA; j_gene: TRBJ1-5; abundance: few; v_gene: TRBV7-9; CDR3nt: TGTGCCAGCAGCCCACTCCTTCAGGAGGCCAGGCCCCAGCATTTT; CDR3aa: CASSPLLQEARPQHF
d_gene: NA; j_gene: TRBJ2-1; abundance: NA; v_gene: TRBV7-3; CDR3nt: TGTGCCAGCAGCTTACCCGGGCAGATCTACAATGAGCAGTTCTTC; CDR3aa: CASSLPGQIYNEQFF
d_gene: NA; j_gene: TRBJ1-5; abundance: NA; v_gene: TRBV20-1; CDR3nt: TGCAGTGCTAGAGAAAGAGGGATGAGGAATCAGCCCCAGCATTTT; CDR3aa: CSARERGMRNQPQHF
d_gene: NA; j_gene: TRBJ2-2; abundance: NA; v_gene: TRBV2; CDR3nt: TGTGCCAGCAGTCCCCAAAGGGGCTCCGGGGAGCTGTTTTTT; CDR3aa: CASSPQRGSGELFF
d_gene: TRBD2; j_gene: TRBJ2-1; abundance: many; v_gene: TRBV29-1; CDR3nt: TGCAGCGTTGAAGGAGCAAGGCCTGGACTAGCGGAGGGCAATGAGCAGTTCTTC; CDR3aa: CSVEGARPGLAEGNEQFF
d_gene: TRBD1; j_gene: TRBJ2-5; abundance: few; v_gene: TRBV20-1; CDR3nt: TGCAGTGCCCCAGGGGGATACCAAGAGACCCAGTACTTC; CDR3aa: CSAPGGYQETQYF
d_gene: NA; j_gene: TRBJ1-1; abundance: NA; v_gene: TRBV18; CDR3nt: TGTGCCAGCTCACCATCTACGGGCAGGACCCCTCGGAGACAGTCAGCTTTCTTT; CDR3aa: CASSPSTGRTPRRQSAFF